The 23 T cell receptor beta chains below were found in one sample sequenced in a study of blood T cell repertoires in COVID-19. Clones were sequenced by immunoSEQ multiplex PCR, and TCRdb holds only the in-frame ones, with some missing. The sample contains approximately 170,000 clones, 65% to 85% of which appear only once. Sequenced sample: PBMCs or T cells enriched from blood (not recorded which). Source of these receptors: a woman in her thirties who had recovered from COVID-19.

The chain has TRBV5-1 and TRBJ2-3; D may be TRBD2 (7 bases). This CDR3 is built from 16 residues. CDR1 and CDR2 from the germline V gene are SGHRS and YFSETQ. The ends were cut back, 0 bases at V and 3 bases at J, with 14 bases in the middle. DNA of the CDR3: TGCGCCAGCAGCTTGGTTGCGGGGGCCGTGACAGATACGCAGTATTTT. Its protein product is CASSLVAGAVTDTQYF.

The chain couples TRBV28 to TRBJ2-3, with a weak D call TRBD2 (5 bases). Germline V gene lookup returns CDR1 MDHEN and CDR2 SYDVKM. CDR3 length: 15 amino acids. V was trimmed by 5 bases and J by 4 bases, leaving 16 bases between them. CDR3 amino acids: CASSAGGAPADTQYF. The CDR3 nucleotides are TGTGCCAGCAGTGCAGGAGGCGCCCCGGCAGATACGCAGTATTTT.

This chain connects TRBV13 to TRBJ2-7, with D tentatively TRBD1 (6 bases). Deletions cut 6 bases from V and 2 bases from J, with 14 bases between. CDR1 and CDR2 from the germline V gene are PRHDT and FYEKMQ (reference sequence). The length of the CDR3 is 14 residues. In DNA, the CDR3 is TGTGCCAGCAGTCTGGGACAAGGAGCCTACGAGCAGTACTTC. As protein: CASSLGQGAYEQYF.

The chain employs TRBV14 and TRBJ1-2; weak D call: TRBD1 (6 bases). Germline values: CDR1 SGHDN, CDR2 FVKESK. The CDR3 has 13 residues. The V end lost 3 bases, the J end lost 6 bases, and 11 bases lay between the germline ends. This CDR3 reads CASSQLGGNGYTF. CDR3 sequence (DNA): TGTGCCAGCAGCCAGCTAGGGGGAAATGGCTACACCTTC. The variable domain in full, completed from reference TRBV14 and TRBJ1-2, reads EAGVTQFPSHSVIEKGQTVTLRCDPISGHDNLYWYRRVMGKEIKFLLHFVKESKQDESGMPNNRFLAERTGGTYSTLKVQPAELEDSGVYFCASSQLGGNGYTFGSGTRLTVV.

This chain connects TRBV25-1 to TRBJ1-1; no clear D gene. This CDR3 region has 13 residues. The germline V gene encodes CDR1 MGHDK and CDR2 SYGVNS. V lost 4 bases, J lost 2 bases, and 8 bases lay in between. The CDR3 DNA is TGTGCCAGCAGTGCCGCGAGAAACACTGAAGCTTTCTTT. It specifies CASSAARNTEAFF.

The V call is TRBV29-1, the J call TRBJ1-1, with D tentatively TRBD1 (6 bases). CDR1 SQVTM and CDR2 ANQGSEA come from the germline V gene. The V end lost 6 bases, the J end lost 2 bases, and 13 bases lay between the germline ends. The CDR3 is 13 amino acids. The CDR3 nucleotides read TGCAGCGTCGAGGGGACACCTAACACTGAAGCTTTCTTT. Encoded protein: CSVEGTPNTEAFF.

V and J are TRBV28 and TRBJ1-1; TRBD1 might be the D (5 bases). The germline CDR1 and CDR2 sequences are MDHEN and SYDVKM. The CDR3 has 12 residues. Trimming stripped 6 bases from V and 10 bases from J, with 15 bases between. CDR3: CASSSPARGAFF. CDR3 nucleotide sequence: TGTGCCAGCAGCTCCCCTGCTAGGGGAGCTTTCTTT.

The rearrangement uses TRBV3-1 (or the pseudogene TRBV3-2) and TRBJ2-1; D remains unclear. The CDR3 totals 15 residues. Trimming shortened V by 0 bases and J by 3 bases, and 9 bases separated the two germline ends. Germline V gives CDR1 LGHDT, CDR2 YNNKEL (reference sequence). This chain's CDR3 is CASSQDHSVYNEQFF. In nucleotides, the CDR3 is TGTGCCAGCAGCCAAGATCACTCCGTCTACAATGAGCAGTTCTTC.

V is TRBV6-5 and J is TRBJ1-6; D remains unclear. Trimming removed 8 bases at V and 3 bases at J, with 14 bases between. In germline, CDR1 is MNHEY, CDR2 SVGAGI. The CDR3 consists of 15 residues. The CDR3 spells CASRTGVIYNSPLHF. CDR3 DNA sequence: TGTGCCAGCCGGACGGGAGTCATCTATAATTCACCCCTCCACTTT.

The chain uses TRBV19 and TRBJ1-2; maybe TRBD1 (5 bases). Per germline, CDR1 LNHDA and CDR2 SQIVND (reference sequence). The V and J ends lost 3 bases and 2 bases respectively, with 7 bases between them. This CDR3 spans 13 amino acids. The CDR3 loop is CASSMGQNYGYTF. CDR3 nucleotides: TGTGCCAGTAGTATGGGGCAGAACTATGGCTACACCTTC.

The rearrangement uses TRBV7-2 and TRBJ2-3; 7 bases are a match to TRBD2. J was trimmed by 4 bases and V by 6 bases; bases with no gene match: 7. In germline, CDR1 is SGHTA, CDR2 FQGNSA. This CDR3 has 14 amino acids. This chain's CDR3 is CASRGRGVPDTQYF. The CDR3 DNA reads as TGTGCCAGCAGGGGTCGGGGGGTTCCAGATACGCAGTATTTT.

The chain employs TRBV19 and TRBJ2-6; D uncertain. The CDR3 spans 13 residues. V lost 8 bases and J lost 5, with 10 bases in between. Germline lookup yields CDR1 LNHDA and CDR2 SQIVND (reference sequence). The CDR3 reads CASLGRWANVLTF. The CDR3 coding sequence is TGTGCCAGTCTCGGTAGATGGGCCAACGTCCTGACTTTC.

In this sample, this clone turned up a few times. The chain is built from TRBV7-9 and TRBJ2-1; D is undetermined. Germline-derived CDR1 and CDR2 are SEHNR and FQNEAQ (reference sequence). The V end was cut by 4 bases, the J end by 0 bases, with 4 bases between. This CDR3 contains 13 residues. The CDR3 loop reads CASSSGSYNEQFF. CDR3 nucleotide sequence: TGTGCCAGCAGCTCAGGCTCCTACAATGAGCAGTTCTTC.

This clone came up a few times. V gene TRBV9 combines with J gene TRBJ1-3; possible D gene TRBD1, 5 bases. The ends were cut back, 1 base at V and 2 bases at J, with 13 bases in the middle. Germline V CDR1 and CDR2: SGDLS, YYNGEE. This CDR3 has 16 residues. The CDR3 DNA reads TGTGCCAGCAGCGTATCCCCCGGGGGGGCTGGAAACACCATATATTTT. Its translation: CASSVSPGGAGNTIYF.

This sequence joins TRBV5-4 and TRBJ2-5; D is undetermined. The CDR3 contains 15 residues. V was shortened by 1 base and J by 4 bases, with 14 bases between the two germline ends. Germline V gives CDR1 SGHNT, CDR2 YYREEE (reference sequence). The CDR3 region is CASSLQVSGRETQYF. CDR3 DNA: TGTGCCAGCAGCTTGCAGGTTTCAGGCAGAGAGACCCAGTACTTC. Full variable domain (remainder filled in from reference TRBV5-4 and TRBJ2-5): ETGVTQSPTHLIKTRGQQVTLRCSSQSGHNTVSWYQQALGQGPQFIFQYYREEENGRGNFPPRFSGLQFPNYSSELNVNALELDDSALYLCASSLQVSGRETQYFGPGTRLLVL.

The chain has TRBV10-3 and TRBJ1-3; tentatively, D is TRBD1 (5 bases). Germline assignment: CDR1 ENHRY and CDR2 SYGVKD. The CDR3 totals 14 residues. Trimming shortened V by 10 bases and J by 4 bases, and 17 bases separated the two germline ends. CDR3: CATRRGTGGNTIYF. CDR3 nucleotides: TGTGCCACCCGGAGGGGAACGGGGGGAAACACCATATATTTT.

This chain connects TRBV15 to TRBJ2-2, with TRBD2 as a possible D gene (6 bases). Per the germline V gene, CDR1 is LNHNV and CDR2 is YYDKDF (reference sequence). V lost 0 bases to trimming and J lost 7 bases, with 18 bases between them. CDR3 size: 17 residues. The CDR3: CATSREEVTRRGGELFF. The CDR3 coding sequence is TGTGCCACCAGCAGAGAAGAAGTGACGCGGCGGGGCGGGGAGCTGTTTTTT.

J is TRBJ2-1 and V is TRBV9, with a weak D call TRBD2 (6 bases). V shed 6 bases and J shed 5 bases, with 18 bases lying between them. Germline loops: CDR1 SGDLS, CDR2 YYNGEE. The CDR3 spans 15 residues. CDR3 sequence: CASNSWGEGHNEQFF. In DNA, the CDR3 is TGTGCCAGCAACTCATGGGGGGAAGGGCACAATGAGCAGTTCTTC.

This clone was found a few times. V gene TRBV7-9 combines with J gene TRBJ1-5, with 9 bases identical to TRBD1. The germline CDR1 and CDR2 sequences are SEHNR and FQNEAQ (reference sequence). This CDR3 region has 15 residues. Trimming at V came to 3 bases and at J to 3 bases, leaving 3 bases not matched to a gene. Here the CDR3 reads CASSFGTGINQPQHF. For the CDR3, the DNA is TGTGCCAGCAGCTTCGGGACAGGGATCAATCAGCCCCAGCATTTT. The entire variable domain, with the rest obtained from reference TRBV7-9 and TRBJ1-5, is as follows: DTGVSQNPRHKITKRGQNVTFRCDPISEHNRLYWYRQTLGQGPEFLTYFQNEAQLEKSRLLSDRFSAERPKGSFSTLEIQRTEQGDSAMYLCASSFGTGINQPQHFGDGTRLSIL.

V usage is TRBV10-3 and J usage is TRBJ2-3; TRBD2 matches 7 bases. In germline, CDR1 is ENHRY, CDR2 SYGVKD. This CDR3 comprises 18 residues. Trimming took 0 bases from V and 2 from J; bases not matched to a gene: 11. CDR3 sequence reads: CAISESLSSGYLTDTQYF. The CDR3 DNA reads as TGTGCCATCAGTGAGTCCCTGTCTAGCGGATATCTCACAGATACGCAGTATTTT.

The CDR3 protein is CASSPRDNNEQFF. As DNA, the CDR3 is TGTGCCAGCAGCCCCCGGGACAACAATGAGCAGTTCTTC. J is TRBJ2-1 and V is TRBV7-3; TRBD1 is a possible D gene (6 bases). CDR3 size: 13 residues. Trimming removed 5 bases from V and 5 bases from J, with 10 bases in between. Germline V gene sequence: CDR1 SGHTA, CDR2 FQGTGA.

The chain carries TRBV2 and TRBJ1-2; tentatively, D is TRBD1 (6 bases). V was cut by 5 bases and J by 10 bases, with 17 bases left in between. CDR1 is SNHLY, CDR2 FYNNEI, per germline. This CDR3 has 13 amino acids. CDR3 DNA sequence: TGTGCCAGCAGTCCTACAGGGCCCCCCCCCTACACCTTC. Translated: CASSPTGPPPYTF.

The rearrangement uses TRBV28 and TRBJ1-2; 9 nucleotides align to TRBD1. CDR3 size: 15 residues. Germline V gene sequence: CDR1 MDHEN, CDR2 SYDVKM. The J segment lost 2 bases and the V segment lost 5 bases, leaving 6 bases of the junction unmatched. The CDR3 sequence is CASSRLGTGNYGYTF. In DNA, the CDR3 is TGTGCCAGCAGTAGACTTGGGACAGGGAACTATGGCTACACCTTC.